This T cell receptor beta chain was documented in a study of molecular identifiers for immune sequencing clone quantification (dated 2018 in TCRdb). Study-wide context: For a replicate experiment, RNA from roughly 20,000 or 100,000 naive CD8 T cells was divided into five aliquots, of which four were sequenced. CD8 T cells were used in a methods study to benchmark molecular-identifier clustering-based TCR repertoire sequencing (MIDCIRS) and TCR RNA copy counting.

About this clonotype: Its binding antigen is unknown. A read error may produce the germline difference seen at one junction end.

Libraries of naive CD8 T cells were built from approximately 20,000 to 980,000 sorted cells, with 10%, 30% or 50% of the purified RNA used. Naive CD8 T cells were FACS-sorted as CD8+CD4-CCR7+CD45RA+ on a BD FACSAria II into RLT Plus buffer. Around 10 TCR copies' worth of Jurkat RNA were spiked into about 19,000-1,000,000 naive CD8 T cell samples to test detection sensitivity. Enrichment of CD8 T cells was performed with RosetteSep CD8+ T Cell Enrichment Cocktail and Ficoll-Paque, after which ACK red cell lysis was carried out. CDR1 and CDR2, looked up from the germline V gene, are MNHEY and SVGAGI. Reading from cysteine to phenylalanine, the CDR3 counts 13 amino acids. Just the 39-base CDR3 DNA is kept, in frame starting at base 1. The full study reports these points: Clones above 20 RNA copies held over 99% of molecules in CMV-specific effector cells but under 1% in naive cells. Without barcode sub-clustering, chimeric consensus sequences inflated TCR diversity; chimeras reached as high as 47%. Spiked-in Jurkat TCR RNA equivalent to a single cell was reported to be detectable even among approximately 1 million naive CD8 T cells. Modeling estimated 3 to 3.5 recovered TCR RNA copies per cell, compared with about 10 by digital PCR, which implies roughly 27% capture efficiency. Spiked-in Jurkat TCR RNA (around 9 copies' worth), which is not part of the donor repertoire, was contained in the naive libraries. Highly expanded clone sizes could be underestimated if identical TCR molecules share a barcode.

Library prep was done by PCR. Sequenced on a NextSeq 500. Bulk TCR libraries were prepared as previously described, using TCR primers listed in Table S5. Purification of total RNA was performed with the Qiagen AllPrep DNA/RNA kit. Before analysis, reads from multiple sequencing runs of one library were combined. Under the source paper's analysis protocol: Reads were retained only if an exact TCR constant sequence was present, and the retained reads were trimmed to 150 nt and grouped according to their 12-nt molecular barcodes. Reads within each barcode group were sub-clustered using a 15% Levenshtein threshold, and quality-weighted consensus sequences were constructed for each RNA molecule. Non-functional sequences were excluded, and lower-count sequences lying one edit away from another sequence were also excluded. Barcode sub-clusters with fewer than 20% of the maximum read count were removed, based on fitting two negative binomial distributions. TCRdb reprocessed the public reads (quality trimming at Q25 with fastp, clone calling with MiXCR) and kept in-frame beta chains. Each record represents a unique CDR3 protein, reported with the most common genes and DNA among its rows. TCRdb assigned the V and J calls; the authors' analysis was not used. The table for this sample lists over 85,000 distinct CDR3 sequences; about a third of them were counted only once. The top ten clones comprise approximately 9.8% of the sample.

This clonotype was sampled from a human donor in good health. Some libraries in this study had Jurkat cell RNA spiked in. Sequencing input: naive CD8+ T cells from blood, with Jurkat cell RNA spiked in. In light of the paper, this sample's cell subset or site label describes: FACS-sorted CD8+CD4-CCR7+CD45RA+ naive T cells. The chain was built from TRBV6-5 and TRBJ2-7; TRBD1 agrees with 7 junctional bases. The CDR3 reads as follows: CGSQGDHSYEQYF. The DNA sequence is as follows: TGTGGCAGCCAGGGGGATCACTCCTACGAGCAGTACTTC.